Below, one T cell receptor beta chain is given with its context. This entry comes from a study of blood T cell repertoires in COVID-19. Background on the study: Donors in the United States, Italy and Spain gave samples during acute or convalescent COVID-19. PBMCs, B-cell-depleted T cells, or T cells provided the cDNA or gDNA that made up the material.

Source study methods: For nucleated cells, counts were estimated from reference gene primer amplification. Method: immunoSEQ multiplex PCR; TCRdb's copy keeps in-frame clones and lacks some. V and J calls plus clone size are reproduced from that table; the DNA served to infer D and trimming. There are about 130,000 clones in the sample; 86% occur only once, and approximately 20% lies in the top ten. CDR3 length: 13 residues. The germline CDR1 and CDR2 sequences are MNHEY and SVGAGI. Trimming took 2 bases from V and 4 from J, leaving 6 bases between them. The TCR comes from a woman aged 50 to 60 who had recovered from COVID-19. V gene TRBV6-5 combines with J gene TRBJ1-3; no clear D. The sample comprised peripheral blood. In DNA, the CDR3 is TGTGCCAGCAGTTACCGGTCAGGAAACACCATATATTTT. Translated: CASSYRSGNTIYF.